The following is a T cell receptor (beta chain) sequence with its context. Its antigen is as yet unknown. The read terminates 3 residues ahead of where the CDR3 ends, so the germline J gene completes it. The source of the sample is a study of T cells in women clearing cervical HPV infection. Study-wide context: For cases, blood was sampled a median approximately 150 days after lesion detection, interquartile range roughly 80 to 200 days. Study outcomes and limitations: Controls had more TRBV6-7 (approximately 0.15%) than cases (0.11%).

TCRdb keeps only in-frame clones here, not all; method: immunoSEQ multiplex PCR. Recorded for this sample: 20,000 to 25,000 clones. With 5 bases clipped from V and 2 bases from J, the junction kept 6 bases outside the gene matches. This CDR3 is 15 amino acids long. Germline loops: CDR1 SNHLY, CDR2 FYNNEI. This chain uses TRBV2 with TRBJ2-3, with TRBD2 matching over 8 bases. Sequencing was performed on blood buffy coat. This receptor was taken from a woman between 18 and 75 years old with a cervical HPV16 infection that either progressed to CIN3+ or cleared (not recorded which). CDR3 protein: CASSPTSGNTDTQYF. The sequenced CDR3 bases are TGTGCCAGCAGTCCCACTAGCGGAAACACAGATACG.